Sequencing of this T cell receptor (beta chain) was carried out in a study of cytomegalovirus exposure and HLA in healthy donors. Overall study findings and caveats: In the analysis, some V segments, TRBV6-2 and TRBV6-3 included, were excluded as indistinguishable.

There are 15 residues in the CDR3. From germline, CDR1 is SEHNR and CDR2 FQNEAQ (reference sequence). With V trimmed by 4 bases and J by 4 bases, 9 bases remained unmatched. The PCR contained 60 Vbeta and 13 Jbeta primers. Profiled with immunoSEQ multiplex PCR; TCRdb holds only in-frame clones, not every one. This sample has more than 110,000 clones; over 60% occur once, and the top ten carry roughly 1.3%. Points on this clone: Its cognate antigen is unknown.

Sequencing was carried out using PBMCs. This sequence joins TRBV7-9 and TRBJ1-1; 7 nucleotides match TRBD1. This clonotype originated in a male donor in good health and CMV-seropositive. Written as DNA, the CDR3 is TGTGCCAGCAGCTCCGGACAGGTGACGTTCACTGAAGCTTTCTTT. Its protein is CASSSGQVTFTEAFF.